Below, 31 T cell receptor beta chains from the same sample are listed, as sequenced in a study of shared clonotypes between healthy human individuals. The repertoire was sequenced with immunoSEQ multiplex PCR; TCRdb's copy has only in-frame clones and lacks some. Among around 1.5 million clones listed, under 99% were seen once. The sequenced sample was naive CD4+ T cells sorted from blood. Regarding subset: CD45RA+ positively selected. These receptors were obtained from a man between 25 and 39 years old in good health.

The chain joins TRBV4-1 to TRBJ1-4, with D perhaps TRBD1 (6 bases). The CDR3 extends over 16 amino acids. The V gene's germline CDR1 is MGHRA and CDR2 YSYEKL. V lost 1 base, J lost 5 bases, and 14 bases lay in between. The CDR3 region has the DNA TGCGCCAGCAGCCAAGGAGGACAGCGCTACAATGAAAAACTGTTTTTT. Protein: CASSQGGQRYNEKLFF.

The V call is TRBV28, the J call TRBJ2-1; 13 positions agree with TRBD2. This CDR3 is built from 20 residues. Germline CDR1 is MDHEN and CDR2 is SYDVKM. The V gene end was trimmed by 2 bases and the J gene end by 3 bases; junction bases not matched to a gene: 13. In nucleotides, the CDR3 is TGTGCCAGCAGTTTAGTGAGGGGACTAGCGGGGTCACGGTACTACAATGAGCAGTTCTTC. This codes for CASSLVRGLAGSRYYNEQFF.

Only one count was recorded for this clone. Distinct nucleotide sequences in the sample also encode this CDR3. This rearrangement joins TRBV9 to TRBJ2-1; D possibly matches TRBD1 or TRBD2 (6 bases each). The CDR3 runs to 17 residues. Trimming removed 0 bases at V and 0 bases at J, with 13 bases between. Germline values: CDR1 SGDLS, CDR2 YYNGEE. The CDR3 here is CASSVAGGGSSYNEQFF. In DNA form, the CDR3 reads TGTGCCAGCAGCGTAGCCGGAGGGGGGAGCTCCTACAATGAGCAGTTCTTC.

The rearrangement uses TRBV15 and TRBJ2-6, with 8 bases aligning to TRBD1. Trimming cost V 5 bases and J 1 base; bases outside gene matches: 7. The CDR3 extends over 17 amino acids. CDR1 LNHNV and CDR2 YYDKDF come from the germline V gene (reference sequence). CDR3 sequence reads: CATSPWQGASGANVLTF. The CDR3 DNA follows: TGTGCCACCAGCCCATGGCAGGGGGCATCTGGGGCCAACGTCCTGACTTTC.

This chain links TRBV28 with TRBJ2-1, with 7 bases matching TRBD1. The CDR3 loop spans 18 amino acids. Germline V lookup: CDR1 MDHEN, CDR2 SYDVKM. Unmatched junction bases numbered 17, after V lost 6 bases and J lost 3 bases. The CDR3: CASSTPKARQGDYNEQFF. The CDR3 nucleotides read TGTGCCAGCAGCACCCCAAAAGCTCGACAGGGAGACTACAATGAGCAGTTCTTC.

The CDR3 loop reads CASSFGTAIPTEQYF. DNA for the CDR3: TGCGCCAGCAGCTTTGGGACAGCTATCCCTACGGAGCAGTACTTC. The chain employs TRBV5-1 and TRBJ2-7; 7 bases align to TRBD1. The CDR3 totals 15 residues. The V and J ends lost 2 bases and 7 bases, in that order; junction bases with no gene match: 12. Germline V gene sequence: CDR1 SGHRS, CDR2 YFSETQ.

This sequence joins TRBV2 and TRBJ1-5, with 7 nucleotides matching TRBD1. This CDR3 contains 13 residues. Trimming removed 7 bases from V and 6 bases from J; junction bases left unmatched: 6. Germline values: CDR1 SNHLY, CDR2 FYNNEI. CDR3 coding DNA: TGTGCCAGCAAAGGGGGCGGGGTTCAGCCCCAGCATTTT. Its protein is CASKGGGVQPQHF.

On this clone: At one of its ends the junction is not consistent with the germline gene, which may arise from a read error. The J gene is TRBJ2-1, the V gene TRBV4-2; 8 nucleotides align to TRBD2. The CDR3 spans 13 residues. Germline-derived CDR1 and CDR2 are LGHNA and YNFKEQ. CDR3 coding DNA: TGTGCCAGCAGCCCAACCGGGACTAGGAGCAGTATCTTC. It encodes CASSPTGTRSSIF.

The gene calls are TRBV6-5 and TRBJ2-7; D unclear. CDR1 and CDR2 from the germline V gene are MNHEY and SVGAGI. The CDR3 consists of 13 residues. V lost 6 bases and J 2 bases, leaving 11 bases between the germline ends. The DNA of the CDR3 is TGTGCCAGCAGCATTAGAGGAACCTACGAGCAGTACTTC. Protein: CASSIRGTYEQYF.

V is TRBV6-5 and J is TRBJ2-3, with 9 bases that match TRBD2. CDR1 and CDR2 (germline): MNHEY, SVGAGI. V lost 2 bases to trimming and J lost 2 bases; unmatched junction nucleotides: 5. This CDR3 region has 16 residues. CDR3 amino acids: CASSYASGTLTDTQYF. CDR3 bases: TGTGCCAGCAGTTACGCTAGCGGGACCCTCACAGATACGCAGTATTTT.

The V gene is TRBV4-3, the J gene TRBJ2-3; tentative D call: TRBD2 (6 bases). V was cut by 0 bases and J by 2 bases, with 18 bases left in between. From germline, CDR1 is LGHNA and CDR2 YSLEER. The CDR3 sequence is 18 residues long. CDR3 bases: TGCGCCAGCAGCCAAGATGCTCGGGGGACCTTTTACACAGATACGCAGTATTTT. Translated: CASSQDARGTFYTDTQYF.

To note about this clone: The identical CDR3 is also encoded by other nucleotide sequences in the sample. The V and J genes are TRBV5-1 and TRBJ2-7; 7 bases are shared with TRBD1. CDR3 length: 13 amino acids. J lost 4 bases, V lost 3 bases, and 4 bases had no gene match. Germline values: CDR1 SGHRS, CDR2 YFSETQ. The CDR3 coding sequence is TGCGCCAGCAGCTCGGGGACAGCGTACGAGCAGTACTTC. As protein: CASSSGTAYEQYF. The full variable domain, with the rest looked up from reference TRBV5-1 and TRBJ2-7, is KAGVTQTPRYLIKTRGQQVTLSCSPISGHRSVSWYQQTPGQGLQFLFEYFSETQRNKGNFPGRFSGRQFSNSRSEMNVSTLELGDSALYLCASSSGTAYEQYFGPGTRLTVT.

The chain is built from TRBV19 and TRBJ2-5; TRBD1 matches 9 bases. V shed 3 bases and J 0 bases; nucleotides not matched to a gene: 5. The length of the CDR3 is 16 residues. Germline CDR1 reads LNHDA; CDR2 reads SQIVND (reference sequence). The CDR3 coding sequence is TGTGCCAGTAGTATCCGGGGACAGGGATACCAAGAGACCCAGTACTTC. This codes for CASSIRGQGYQETQYF.

This clone was seen a single time. J is TRBJ2-4 and V is TRBV23-1; either TRBD1 or TRBD2 may supply D (5 bases each). TRBV23-1 is filed as an ORF, its function uncertain. V was shortened by 6 bases and J by 0 bases, with 27 bases between the two germline ends. The CDR3 is made up of 20 amino acids. CDR3 sequence reads: CASSPPGRWGGLLAKNIQYF. The CDR3 bases are TGCGCCAGCAGCCCTCCGGGTCGGTGGGGCGGGCTCCTAGCCAAAAACATTCAGTACTTC.

With respect to this clone: The sample carries other DNA sequences with the same CDR3. V gene TRBV18 combines with J gene TRBJ2-3; 9 bases are a match to TRBD2. The CDR3 is 16 residues long. Trimming at V came to 3 bases and at J to 2 bases, leaving 6 bases not matched to a gene. CDR1 KGHSH and CDR2 LQKENI come from the germline V gene. CDR3 sequence reads: CASSPTSGGLTDTQYF. CDR3 DNA sequence: TGTGCCAGCTCACCGACTAGCGGAGGGCTCACAGATACGCAGTATTTT.

V gene TRBV11-2 combines with J gene TRBJ1-3; no definite D call. Germline V gene lookup returns CDR1 SGHAT and CDR2 FQNNGV. V was cut by 3 bases and J by 6 bases, with 6 bases left in between. CDR3 size: 12 residues. The CDR3 DNA reads TGTGCCAGCAGCTTTGTAGTAAACACCATATATTTT. Protein: CASSFVVNTIYF.

V is TRBV9 and J is TRBJ1-3; 8 positions agree with TRBD1. CDR1 is SGDLS, CDR2 YYNGEE, per germline. This CDR3 comprises 15 residues. V lost 0 bases, J lost 3 bases, and 2 bases stayed unmatched. The CDR3 loop is CASSVGTGIGNTIYF. CDR3 bases: TGTGCCAGCAGCGTAGGGACAGGGATTGGAAACACCATATATTTT. The full variable domain, its missing parts supplied by reference TRBV9 and TRBJ1-3, is DSGVTQTPKHLITATGQRVTLRCSPRSGDLSVYWYQQSLDQGLQFLIQYYNGEERAKGNILERFSAQQFPDLHSELNLSSLELGDSALYFCASSVGTGIGNTIYFGEGSWLTVV.

The CDR3 here is CASSEARGRHTEAFF. CDR3 sequence (DNA): TGTGCCAGCAGTGAGGCCCGAGGACGGCACACTGAAGCTTTCTTT. V usage is TRBV6-1 and J usage is TRBJ1-1, with D unclear. Germline V gene data show CDR1 as MNHNS and CDR2 as SASEGT. This CDR3 spans 15 amino acids. Trimming took 3 bases from V and 3 from J, leaving 14 bases between them.

This chain links TRBV25-1 with TRBJ1-2; D perhaps matches TRBD1 (5 bases). Germline lookup yields CDR1 MGHDK and CDR2 SYGVNS. This CDR3 comprises 14 residues. Trimming pared 1 base from V and 4 bases from J, leaving 10 bases between. The CDR3 here is CASSESGRVYGYTF. CDR3 coding DNA: TGTGCCAGCAGTGAATCGGGCAGGGTCTATGGCTACACCTTC.

V and J are TRBV5-1 and TRBJ2-1; TRBD1 agrees at 11 bases. Germline lookup yields CDR1 SGHRS and CDR2 YFSETQ. This CDR3 spans 16 amino acids. After removal of 1 base from V and 12 bases from J, the junction contained 12 bases not matched to a gene. The CDR3 here is CASSLLPGQGDEGQFF. In DNA form, the CDR3 reads TGCGCCAGCAGCTTGTTGCCGGGACAGGGGGACGAGGGGCAGTTCTTC.

The gene calls are TRBV11-3 and TRBJ2-3; 8 nucleotides line up with TRBD2. J lost 4 bases, V lost 5 bases, and 8 bases had no gene match. Looked up from germline, CDR1 is SGHNT and CDR2 is YENEEA. This CDR3 region has 15 residues. CDR3 region: CASSVGGGRPDTQYF. The CDR3 coding sequence is TGTGCCAGCAGCGTCGGGGGGGGCCGCCCAGATACGCAGTATTTT.

The chain links TRBV29-1 to TRBJ2-5, with D perhaps TRBD2 (6 bases). The CDR3 sequence is 13 residues long. V was trimmed by 4 bases and J by 5 bases, leaving 14 bases between them. Germline V gene data show CDR1 as SQVTM and CDR2 as ANQGSEA. In nucleotides, the CDR3 is TGCAGCGTTGTGACGGGAGTGGGGGAGACCCAGTACTTC. Amino acids: CSVVTGVGETQYF. Using reference TRBV29-1 and TRBJ2-5 for the parts outside the CDR3, the full variable domain is SAVISQKPSRDICQRGTSLTIQCQVDSQVTMMFWYRQQPGQSLTLIATANQGSEATYESGFVIDKFPISRPNLTFSTLTVSNMSPEDSSIYLCSVVTGVGETQYFGPGTRLLVL.

The chain uses TRBV5-5 and TRBJ2-3, with 11 nucleotides matching TRBD2. Germline loops: CDR1 SGHKS, CDR2 YYEKEE (reference sequence). The V gene end was trimmed by 2 bases and the J gene end by 5 bases; junction bases not matched to a gene: 4. The CDR3 length is 15 residues. CDR3 residues: CASSFTSGSEDTQYF. The CDR3 nucleotides are TGTGCCAGCAGCTTTACTAGCGGGAGTGAAGATACGCAGTATTTT.

The chain has TRBV2 and TRBJ1-2; D is perhaps TRBD1 (5 bases). The CDR3 runs 16 residues. Germline values: CDR1 SNHLY, CDR2 FYNNEI. V was shortened by 6 bases and J by 4 bases, with 21 bases between the two germline ends. CDR3 nucleotide sequence: TGTGCCAGCAGCGTGCTGCCCCTGGGGACCTCCTATGGCTACACCTTC. The encoded protein is CASSVLPLGTSYGYTF.

The V gene is TRBV7-9, the J gene TRBJ2-7, with D possibly being TRBD2 (6 bases). The CDR3 length is 12 residues. V lost 4 bases and J 2 bases, leaving 6 bases between the germline ends. Per germline, CDR1 SEHNR and CDR2 FQNEAQ (reference sequence). CDR3 loop: CASSSGAYEQYF. DNA of the CDR3: TGTGCCAGCAGCTCGGGGGCCTACGAGCAGTACTTC.

Comments on this clone: The sample contains more than one DNA sequence encoding this CDR3. The chain uses TRBV7-9 and TRBJ2-3; 7 bases map to TRBD1. Germline assignment: CDR1 SEHNR and CDR2 FQNEAQ (reference sequence). The CDR3 is 14 amino acids. After removal of 4 bases from V and 2 bases from J, the junction contained 3 bases not matched to a gene. The CDR3 DNA sequence: TGTGCCAGCAGCTCGGGACAGACCACAGATACGCAGTATTTT. It yields the protein CASSSGQTTDTQYF.

The chain joins TRBV9 to TRBJ2-5, with D maybe TRBD1 (6 bases). In germline, CDR1 is SGDLS, CDR2 YYNGEE. The CDR3 extends over 16 amino acids. The V end was cut by 0 bases, the J end by 2 bases, with 14 bases between. CDR3 DNA sequence: TGTGCCAGCAGCGTAGCACCCCGACAGGCACAAGAGACCCAGTACTTC. It encodes CASSVAPRQAQETQYF.

To note about this clone: Different DNA sequences within this sample yield the same CDR3. The chain carries TRBV18 and TRBJ2-5; TRBD1 agrees at 9 bases. Germline CDR1 KGHSH, CDR2 LQKENI. The CDR3 loop spans 13 amino acids. V lost 2 bases to trimming and J lost 5 bases; unmatched junction nucleotides: 0. CDR3 loop: CASSPGTGETQYF. The CDR3 DNA reads as TGTGCCAGCTCACCAGGGACAGGGGAGACCCAGTACTTC.

Points on this clone: Other DNA sequences of this sample code for an identical CDR3. The CDR3 bases are TGTGCCAGCAGCGTAGCGGGGGGCAATCAGCCCCAGCATTTT. Residues: CASSVAGGNQPQHF. The chain has TRBV9 and TRBJ1-5; a possible D gene is TRBD1 (5 bases). Germline CDR1 reads SGDLS; CDR2 reads YYNGEE. CDR3 size: 14 residues. Trimming pared 0 bases from V and 2 bases from J, leaving 6 bases between.

The chain couples TRBV5-4 to TRBJ2-7, with TRBD2 matching 8 bases. The CDR3 spans 14 residues. The V gene end was trimmed by 2 bases and the J gene end by 4 bases; junction bases not matched to a gene: 5. Germline CDR1 is SGHNT and CDR2 is YYREEE (reference sequence). The CDR3 sequence: CASSFEAGDYEQYF. DNA of the CDR3: TGTGCCAGCAGCTTCGAAGCGGGAGATTACGAGCAGTACTTC.

This clone was counted once. This rearrangement joins TRBV27 to TRBJ1-5; 8 bases agree with TRBD1. CDR3 length: 16 amino acids. The junction had 8 bases not matched to a gene; V was cut back by 3 bases and J by 4 bases. Germline V gene sequence: CDR1 MNHEY, CDR2 SMNVEV (reference sequence). DNA for the CDR3: TGTGCCAGCAGTTTGTGGTCCGGACAGGGTAATCAGCCCCAGCATTTT. Amino acids: CASSLWSGQGNQPQHF.